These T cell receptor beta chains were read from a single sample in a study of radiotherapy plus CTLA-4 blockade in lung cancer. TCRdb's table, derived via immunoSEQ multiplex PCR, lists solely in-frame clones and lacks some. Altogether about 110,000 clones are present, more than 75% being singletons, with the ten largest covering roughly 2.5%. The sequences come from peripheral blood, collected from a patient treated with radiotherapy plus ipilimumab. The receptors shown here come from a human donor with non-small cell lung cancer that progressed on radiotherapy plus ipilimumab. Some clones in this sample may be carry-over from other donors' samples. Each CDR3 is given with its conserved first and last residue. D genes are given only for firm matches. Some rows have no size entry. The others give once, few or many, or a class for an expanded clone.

DNA: TGTGCCAGCAGTCCCAGGGCTTTTATCTCTGAAGCTTTCTTT; CDR3: CASSPRAFISEAFF; D: -; J: TRBJ1-1; V: TRBV2; size: once
DNA: TGCGCCAGCAGCCAAGATCAGGGAGACAGTTCCTACGAGCAGTACTTC; CDR3: CASSQDQGDSSYEQYF; D: -; J: TRBJ2-7; V: TRBV4-3; size: -
DNA: TGTGCCAGCAGGAGGACAGCTTTCTCTGGAAACACCATATATTTT; CDR3: CASRRTAFSGNTIYF; D: -; J: TRBJ1-3; V: TRBV2; size: -
DNA: TGTGCCAGCAGCCAAGATAATGGTCAGATCCTTGCAACTAATGAAAAACTGTTTTTT; CDR3: CASSQDNGQILATNEKLFF; D: -; J: TRBJ1-4; V: TRBV4-2; size: -
DNA: TGCGCCAGCAGACGGCAGGGGGGTTGGGGCACCGGGGAGCTGTTTTTT; CDR3: CASRRQGGWGTGELFF; D: -; J: TRBJ2-2; V: TRBV5-1; size: -
DNA: TGCGCCAGCAGCCCCGGGACAGATAGCAATCAGCCCCAGCATTTT; CDR3: CASSPGTDSNQPQHF; D: TRBD1; J: TRBJ1-5; V: TRBV5-1; size: -
DNA: TGTGCCAGCAGTTACTCGGATACGCAGTATTTT; CDR3: CASSYSDTQYF; D: -; J: TRBJ2-3; V: TRBV6-5; size: -
DNA: TGCGCCAGCAGCCCGTTCTCGGGCACCGGGGAGCTGTTTTTT; CDR3: CASSPFSGTGELFF; D: -; J: TRBJ2-2; V: TRBV5-1; size: -
DNA: TGTGCCAGCAGGGGGCCCGGATCCTACGAGCAGTACTTC; CDR3: CASRGPGSYEQYF; D: -; J: TRBJ2-7; V: TRBV6-5; size: -
DNA: TGTGCCAGCAGGGGGAAGACTTCAGCTAACTATGGCTACACCTTC; CDR3: CASRGKTSANYGYTF; D: -; J: TRBJ1-2; V: TRBV28; size: -
DNA: TGTGCCACCAGCAGACTTCCTTTCTTGGGCGCTGGGGAAAAACTGTTTTTT; CDR3: CATSRLPFLGAGEKLFF; D: -; J: TRBJ1-4; V: TRBV15; size: -